The clone carrying this TCR beta chain has just a few counts. Per the original methods: Counts of nucleated cells, estimated from reference gene primer amplification, were obtained. Clones were read by immunoSEQ multiplex PCR, and TCRdb kept only the in-frame ones, dropping some. The V and J calls and clone size come from that table; D and trimming were worked out from the DNA. Of some 210,000 clones in the sample, approximately 88% were seen once. The data were obtained in a study of blood T cell repertoires in COVID-19. Overall study context: Acute and convalescent COVID-19 specimens originated in the United States, Italy and Spain. Sources were T cells, B-cell-depleted T cells, or PBMCs; the material itself was cDNA or gDNA.

V was pared by 6 bases and J by 3 bases, with 15 bases between. The CDR3 has 14 residues. CDR1 MNHNY and CDR2 SVGAGI come from the germline V gene (reference sequence). Sequenced material: peripheral blood. This clonotype was sampled from a man aged 55 to 70 who had recovered from COVID-19. The chain is built from TRBV6-6 and TRBJ2-7, with D maybe TRBD2 (5 bases). CDR3 amino acids: CASRTKARVYEQYF. The CDR3, as DNA: TGTGCCAGCAGGACCAAGGCGCGGGTCTACGAGCAGTACTTC.